One sample yielded the 5 T cell receptor beta chains listed below, sequenced in a study of early T cells in non-severe SARS-CoV-2 infection. TCRdb re-derived calls from the 5' RACE reads in MiXCR, one entry per CDR3 protein. The table records approximately 42,000 distinct CDR3 sequences, approximately 6% of them present only once. What was sequenced was whole blood. The receptors stem from an adult who was a healthcare worker with PCR-confirmed SARS-CoV-2 infection or an uninfected control (not recorded which).

This clonotype has ten or more counts. The chain is built from TRBV7-3 and TRBJ2-6, with D hard to call. Germline V CDR1 and CDR2: SGHTA, FQGTGA. CDR3 length: 17 amino acids. The V end lost 0 bases, the J end lost 0 bases, and 9 bases lay between the germline ends. DNA of the CDR3: TGTGCCAGCAGCTTAACAGGGTTAAGCTCTGGGGCCAACGTCCTGACTTTC. Translation gives CASSLTGLSSGANVLTF.

There are many counts of this clonotype. V gene TRBV5-6 combines with J gene TRBJ2-3; D unclear. CDR3 length: 13 amino acids. Between the trimmed V and J ends, which lost 1 base and 3 bases, there was a span of 6 bases. Germline V lookup: CDR1 SGHDT, CDR2 YYEEEE. The CDR3 DNA reads as TGTGCCAGCAGCTTGACCGTGACAGATACGCAGTATTTT. Translating it yields CASSLTVTDTQYF.

Here the CDR3 reads CASSNGAAASTDTQYF. The CDR3 region has the DNA TGTGCCAGCAGCAACGGGGCAGCTGCTAGCACAGATACGCAGTATTTT. The gene calls are TRBV6-5 and TRBJ2-3; D may correspond to TRBD1 or TRBD2 (5 bases each). Germline values: CDR1 MNHEY, CDR2 SVGAGI. CDR3 size: 16 residues. Between the trimmed V and J ends, which lost 6 bases and 0 bases, there was a span of 16 bases.

The chain employs TRBV30 and TRBJ1-6, with unresolved D. The CDR3 loop spans 16 amino acids. Trimming took 2 bases from V and 4 from J, leaving 15 bases between them. Germline V gene sequence: CDR1 GTSNPN, CDR2 SVGIG (reference sequence). This chain's CDR3 is CAWSLGRAPYNSPLHF. DNA of the CDR3: TGTGCCTGGAGTTTGGGGAGGGCCCCTTATAATTCACCCCTCCACTTT.

The chain combines TRBV6-2 or TRBV6-3 with TRBJ2-1, with D uncertain. Germline V gives CDR1 MNHEY, CDR2 SVGEGT. V lost 5 bases, J lost 0 bases, and 14 bases lay in between. CDR3 length: 16 amino acids. The CDR3 DNA sequence: TGTGCCAGCAGTATGACCTACACGGGCTCCTACAATGAGCAGTTCTTC. This codes for CASSMTYTGSYNEQFF.